This TCR beta chain was recorded in a study of regulatory T cells in long-lasting Graves disease. The study, taken as a whole, reports: The study found TRBV28, TRBJ1-2 and TRBJ2-5 favored in persistent disease.

The time point denotes: persistent/refractory GD, antithyroid drugs over 5 years with positive TRAb. Isolated PBMC RNA provided the starting material for the TCR library. American Thyroid Association guidelines were used to diagnose Graves' disease. EDTA tubes were used for drawing around 9 milliliters of peripheral blood. Details on this clonotype: Its antigen is undetermined.

Through Arm-PCR of CDR3 regions and iRepertoire HTBI primers, TCR beta libraries were built. MiXCR was run by TCRdb on the multiplex PCR reads, yielding one entry per CDR3 protein. The repertoire includes approximately 380,000 distinct CDR3 sequences, around 21% of them detected once, and less than 25% sits in the top ten. The CDR3 is 13 residues long. In germline, CDR1 is SQVTM, CDR2 ANQGSEA. The ends were cut back, 0 bases at V and 1 base at J, with 6 bases in the middle. The sequence was collected from a female donor with Graves disease. The rearrangement joins TRBV29-1 to TRBJ1-1; no clear D gene. The sequences come from peripheral blood mononuclear cells (PBMCs), collected when the disease was refractory, from a patient treated with antithyroid drugs. The CDR3 spells CSVEDWRNTEAFF. In DNA, the CDR3 is TGCAGCGTTGAAGATTGGAGGAACACTGAAGCTTTCTTT.